Below are 20 T cell receptor beta chains sequenced from a single sample in a study of CD8+ T cells in alopecia areata. The treatment was: oral pan-JAK inhibitor, 5-10 mg twice daily. Investigators isolated RNA and reverse transcribed it into cDNA to act as the sequencing template. Repertoires were generated with immunoSEQ multiplex PCR, while TCRdb's copy carries only in-frame clones and drops some. Found here are 200,000 to 250,000 clones, roughly two fifths of them singletons; the top ten hold around 0.48%. The sample consisted of CD4+ T cells sorted from blood, taken at approximately week 30, from a patient treated with tofacitinib. The origin of the receptors is a human donor with alopecia areata.

V and J are TRBV30 and TRBJ2-2, with D perhaps matching TRBD1 (6 bases). Germline-derived CDR1 and CDR2 are GTSNPN and SVGIG (reference sequence). The CDR3 consists of 15 residues. V was shortened by 1 base and J by 5 bases, with 14 bases between the two germline ends. The CDR3 reads CAWSATGTRTGELFF. The CDR3 DNA reads TGTGCCTGGAGTGCTACCGGGACAAGAACCGGGGAGCTGTTTTTT.

The chain is built from TRBV19 and TRBJ2-3; 7 bases fit TRBD1. There are 16 residues in the CDR3. Trimming removed 5 bases from V and 3 bases from J; junction bases left unmatched: 11. The germline V gene encodes CDR1 LNHDA and CDR2 SQIVND (reference sequence). The CDR3 loop reads CASSPRRGSGTDTQYF. CDR3 coding DNA: TGTGCCAGTAGTCCACGCAGGGGGTCTGGAACAGATACGCAGTATTTT.

This chain links TRBV15 with TRBJ2-2; D is ambiguous. The CDR3 loop spans 15 amino acids. CDR1 and CDR2 from the germline V gene are LNHNV and YYDKDF (reference sequence). With 0 bases removed from V and 0 bases from J, the gap between germline ends came to 5 bases. CDR3 region: CATSRDFTNTGELFF. CDR3 nucleotide sequence: TGTGCCACCAGCAGAGACTTTACGAACACCGGGGAGCTGTTTTTT. Supplemented by reference TRBV15 and TRBJ2-2, the full variable domain reads DAMVIQNPRYQVTQFGKPVTLSCSQTLNHNVMYWYQQKSSQAPKLLFHYYDKDFNNEADTPDNFQSRRPNTSFCFLDIRSPGLGDTAMYLCATSRDFTNTGELFFGEGSRLTVL.

The chain joins TRBV5-4 to TRBJ1-6; D ambiguous. CDR3 length equals 13 residues. Germline CDR1 and CDR2: SGHNT and YYREEE (reference sequence). V dropped 4 bases and J dropped 8 bases, with 10 bases sitting between them. The CDR3 DNA reads TGTGCCAGCAGCATTGCTCTCGATTCACCCCTCCACTTT. This sequence encodes CASSIALDSPLHF.

The chain combines TRBV19 with TRBJ1-1; 7 bases align to TRBD1. CDR1 and CDR2 from the germline V gene are LNHDA and SQIVND (reference sequence). This CDR3 is 15 amino acids long. V shed 3 bases and J 0 bases; nucleotides not matched to a gene: 4. CDR3 sequence (DNA): TGTGCCAGTAGTATGAGGGACAGCTTGAACACTGAAGCTTTCTTT. It yields the protein CASSMRDSLNTEAFF. The whole variable domain, filled in from reference TRBV19 and TRBJ1-1, reads DGGITQSPKYLFRKEGQNVTLSCEQNLNHDAMYWYRQDPGQGLRLIYYSQIVNDFQKGDIAEGYSVSREKKESFPLTVTSAQKNPTAFYLCASSMRDSLNTEAFFGQGTRLTVV.

The chain recombines TRBV11-2 with TRBJ2-3, with D uncertain. The V gene's germline CDR1 is SGHAT and CDR2 FQNNGV. The CDR3 has 13 amino acids. V gave up 7 bases and J gave up 1 base, with 9 bases separating them. CDR3 DNA: TGTGCCAGCAAGAGGTTGGGCACAGATACGCAGTATTTT. The encoded protein is CASKRLGTDTQYF. The whole variable domain, remainder taken from reference TRBV11-2 and TRBJ2-3, is EAGVAQSPRYKIIEKRQSVAFWCNPISGHATLYWYQQILGQGPKLLIQFQNNGVVDDSQLPKDRFSAERLKGVDSTLKIQPAKLEDSAVYLCASKRLGTDTQYFGPGTRLTVL.

This clone was observed a few times. This sequence joins TRBV15 and TRBJ2-7, with 8 bases fitting TRBD2. This CDR3 contains 15 residues. Germline CDR1 reads LNHNV; CDR2 reads YYDKDF (reference sequence). The V segment lost 2 bases and the J segment 4 bases; nucleotides outside the gene matches: 7. CDR3 sequence reads: CATSRNRLATYEQYF. CDR3 bases: TGTGCCACCAGCAGAAATCGACTAGCGACTTACGAGCAGTACTTC.

The CDR3 here is CASSEAGADTEAFF. The CDR3 DNA reads TGTGCCAGCAGTGAAGCAGGGGCGGACACTGAAGCTTTCTTT. V usage is TRBV6-1 and J usage is TRBJ1-1, with D possibly TRBD1 on 5 matching bases. The CDR3 consists of 14 residues. Trimming took 0 bases from V and 3 from J, leaving 8 bases between them. Germline loops: CDR1 MNHNS, CDR2 SASEGT.

This chain joins TRBV28 and TRBJ2-7, with D unresolved. The CDR3 contains 13 residues. The germline gives CDR1 MDHEN, CDR2 SYDVKM. V was trimmed by 2 bases and J by 6 bases, leaving 11 bases between them. CDR3 in DNA: TGTGCCAGCAGTTTAAGGACCGGGTCCGAGCAGTACTTC. Translated, it gives CASSLRTGSEQYF.

This clone was seen only a few times. The CDR3: CASSSSPQPNTEAFF. The CDR3 DNA reads as TGTGCCAGCAGCTCTAGCCCCCAACCGAACACTGAAGCTTTCTTT. The chain carries TRBV7-8 and TRBJ1-1; no clear D gene. Germline CDR1 reads SGHVS; CDR2 reads FQNEAQ. The CDR3 is made up of 15 amino acids. The V and J ends lost 4 bases and 1 base respectively, with 13 bases between them.

This clone was picked up a small number of times. The chain uses TRBV4-1 and TRBJ2-1; 12 bases fit TRBD2. The V gene's germline CDR1 is MGHRA and CDR2 YSYEKL. The CDR3 spans 16 residues. V was pared by 4 bases and J by 4 bases, with 5 bases of the junction left unmatched. In DNA, the CDR3 is TGCGCCAGCAGCCGACCCGGGACTAGCGGGTACAATGAGCAGTTCTTC. Amino acids: CASSRPGTSGYNEQFF.

The chain links TRBV5-4 to TRBJ2-1, with 15 bases lining up with TRBD2. This CDR3 is built from 19 residues. Germline CDR1 and CDR2: SGHNT and YYREEE (reference sequence). J gave up 1 base and V 4 bases, and 9 bases lay outside the gene matches. CDR3 in DNA: TGTGCCAGCAGCCCCGGCGGACTAGCGGGAGGGTTGTCCTACAATGAGCAGTTCTTC. It translates to CASSPGGLAGGLSYNEQFF.

This clone was observed once. This rearrangement joins TRBV7-2 to TRBJ2-5; 8 bases fit TRBD1. CDR3 length: 15 amino acids. Germline loops: CDR1 SGHTA, CDR2 FQGNSA. V trimming: 1 base; J trimming: 2 bases; junction bases outside the gene matches: 3. CDR3 DNA sequence: TGTGCCAGCAGCTTAGTTAGGACAGGGCAAGAGACCCAGTACTTC. Translated: CASSLVRTGQETQYF.

This clone was seen only a few times. V is TRBV18 and J is TRBJ2-1; D possibly matches TRBD1 or TRBD2 (5 bases each). V shed 2 bases and J shed 9 bases, with 11 bases lying between them. Per the germline V gene, CDR1 is KGHSH and CDR2 is LQKENI. The CDR3 is 13 amino acids. DNA for the CDR3: TGTGCCAGCTCACCATCGGAGAGGGGTGAGCAGTTCTTC. It specifies CASSPSERGEQFF.

The gene calls are TRBV6-5 and TRBJ2-3, with unresolved D. Trimming shortened V by 6 bases and J by 7 bases, and 17 bases separated the two germline ends. Germline CDR1 and CDR2: MNHEY and SVGAGI. This CDR3 contains 14 residues. In DNA, the CDR3 is TGTGCCAGCAGCAAGGACGGTGGCTGGAATACGCAGTATTTT. Protein product: CASSKDGGWNTQYF.

The chain uses TRBV25-1 and TRBJ1-1, with 7 nucleotides matching TRBD1. Germline trimming cut 4 bases from V and 1 base from J; bases unmatched to any gene: 3. The CDR3 is made up of 14 amino acids. Looked up from germline, CDR1 is MGHDK and CDR2 is SYGVNS. The CDR3 sequence: CASSGWTGNTEAFF. CDR3 nucleotides: TGTGCCAGCAGTGGATGGACAGGGAACACTGAAGCTTTCTTT.

The V call is TRBV27, the J call TRBJ2-7; 12 bases match TRBD2. Trimming took 6 bases from V and 5 from J; bases not matched to a gene: 8. The CDR3 totals 15 residues. Germline lookup yields CDR1 MNHEY and CDR2 SMNVEV (reference sequence). CDR3 protein: CASRILAGGKNEQYF. The DNA of the CDR3 is TGTGCCAGCAGGATACTAGCGGGAGGTAAAAACGAGCAGTACTTC.

This clone occurred many times. The chain combines TRBV29-1 with TRBJ1-2, with D possibly matching TRBD1 (6 bases). The V gene's germline CDR1 is SQVTM and CDR2 ANQGSEA. The CDR3 has 17 residues. V lost 5 bases, J lost 2 bases, and 24 bases lay in between. This CDR3 reads CSVRDPGHRRSNYGYTF. CDR3 nucleotides: TGCAGCGTTCGCGACCCGGGACACCGAAGATCAAACTATGGCTACACCTTC.

The V gene is TRBV9, the J gene TRBJ2-5; TRBD1 or TRBD2 may be the D gene (5 bases each). The CDR3 runs to 15 residues. V was shortened by 3 bases and J by 7 bases, with 19 bases between the two germline ends. From germline, CDR1 is SGDLS and CDR2 YYNGEE. In nucleotides, the CDR3 is TGTGCCAGCAGCGCGACCGGGACGGCTATCGGGACCCAGTACTTC. Its protein product is CASSATGTAIGTQYF.

This clone was picked up a small number of times. This rearrangement joins TRBV7-8 to TRBJ1-5, with TRBD1 matching 7 bases. The CDR3 sequence is 17 residues long. CDR1 and CDR2 from the germline V gene are SGHVS and FQNEAQ. V was pared by 5 bases and J by 1 base, with 11 bases of the junction left unmatched. As DNA, the CDR3 is TGTGCCAGCAGCCTCAACAGGGGCAGGAAAAGCAATCAGCCCCAGCATTTT. As protein: CASSLNRGRKSNQPQHF.